The 13 T cell receptor beta chains given below trace back to one sample, sequenced in a study of blood T cell repertoires in COVID-19 (dated by TCRdb to the early 2020s). Library method: the immunoSEQ multiplex PCR assay. TCRdb retrieved this table from immuneACCESS and kept in-frame rearrangements only. Not all clones are present; in checked studies, unresolved V genes account for under half, and no reason is known for the remainder. Across this sample there are some 390,000 clones, with approximately 89% seen only once. Of the sample, roughly 1.6% falls within the top ten clones. Specimen: peripheral blood. These receptors were collected from a woman aged 40 to 50 with COVID-19, enrolled during active disease.

The chain combines TRBV28 with TRBJ1-1; a possible D gene is TRBD1 (5 bases). V lost 5 bases and J 2 bases, leaving 15 bases between the germline ends. The CDR3 totals 15 residues. CDR1 is MDHEN and CDR2 is SYDVKM in the germline V gene. The chain's CDR3 is CASSPLGGINTEAFF. The CDR3 DNA reads as TGTGCCAGCAGTCCCCTCGGGGGTATAAACACTGAAGCTTTCTTT.

This sequence joins TRBV28 and TRBJ2-7; D perhaps matches TRBD1 (6 bases). Germline V lookup: CDR1 MDHEN, CDR2 SYDVKM. CDR3 length: 12 amino acids. The V and J ends lost 6 bases and 1 base respectively, with 7 bases between them. DNA of the CDR3: TGTGCCAGCAGAACAGGGTCCTACGAGCAGTACTTC. This encodes CASRTGSYEQYF.

This clone was found once. J is TRBJ1-5 and V is TRBV3-1 (or the pseudogene TRBV3-2); D is ambiguous. Trimming took off 0 bases at V and 11 bases at J, with 17 bases between the two ends. In germline, CDR1 is LGHDT, CDR2 YNNKEL (reference sequence). The CDR3 covers 15 residues. The CDR3 here is CASSQDGSMNRAQHF. The DNA for the CDR3 is TGTGCCAGCAGCCAAGATGGTTCAATGAATCGGGCCCAGCATTTT.

In this sample, this clone turned up once. This sequence joins TRBV3-1 (or the pseudogene TRBV3-2) and TRBJ1-1; weak D call: TRBD1 (6 bases). Trimming left V 4 bases short and J 2 bases short, with 14 bases between. There are 15 residues in the CDR3. Germline CDR1 reads LGHDT; CDR2 reads YNNKEL (reference sequence). In DNA, the CDR3 is TGTGCCAGCAGCCTTTTCGGGACACCTAACACTGAAGCTTTCTTT. Protein: CASSLFGTPNTEAFF.

This rearrangement joins TRBV4-3 to TRBJ1-5; D remains unclear. Germline CDR1 and CDR2: LGHNA and YSLEER. The CDR3 is made up of 15 amino acids. The V end lost 0 bases, the J end lost 0 bases, and 6 bases lay between the germline ends. CDR3 amino acids: CASSQDRYSNQPQHF. In nucleotides, the CDR3 is TGCGCCAGCAGCCAAGATCGCTATAGCAATCAGCCCCAGCATTTT.

The gene calls are TRBV19 and TRBJ2-1, with D perhaps matching TRBD2 (6 bases). The CDR3 covers 15 residues. Germline lookup yields CDR1 LNHDA and CDR2 SQIVND (reference sequence). Deletions cut 7 bases from V and 2 bases from J, with 15 bases between. CDR3 nucleotides: TGTGCCAGTACTACCGGGACTGCACCCTACAATGAGCAGTTCTTC. It is translated as CASTTGTAPYNEQFF.

The chain recombines TRBV19 with TRBJ1-2, with 12 positions matching TRBD1. Per the germline V gene, CDR1 is LNHDA and CDR2 is SQIVND (reference sequence). Losses at the gene ends were 3 bases for V and 8 bases for J; bases not matched to a gene: 7. The CDR3 contains 15 residues. The CDR3 loop is CASSMTGQGASGYTF. In nucleotides, the CDR3 is TGTGCCAGTAGTATGACGGGACAGGGGGCGTCGGGCTACACCTTC.

For this clone: In the same sample, other DNA sequences code for this CDR3. The chain combines TRBV28 with TRBJ1-5; possible D gene TRBD1, 5 bases. Trimming left V 7 bases short and J 0 bases short, with 10 bases between. The CDR3 contains 14 residues. CDR1 is MDHEN, CDR2 SYDVKM, per germline. The CDR3 protein is CASKRDSSNQPQHF. In DNA form, the CDR3 reads TGTGCCAGCAAAAGGGACTCTAGCAATCAGCCCCAGCATTTT.

The rearrangement uses TRBV9 and TRBJ2-3, with 9 bases that match TRBD2. After removal of 0 bases from V and 1 base from J, the junction contained 0 bases not matched to a gene. Germline CDR1 and CDR2: SGDLS and YYNGEE. The CDR3 runs to 15 residues. In DNA form, the CDR3 reads TGTGCCAGCAGCGTAGTAGCGGGGGGCACAGATACGCAGTATTTT. Translation: CASSVVAGGTDTQYF.

The chain joins TRBV14 to TRBJ1-1, with no clear D. The germline gives CDR1 SGHDN, CDR2 FVKESK. The CDR3 is 13 amino acids. V dropped 6 bases and J dropped 4 bases, with 12 bases sitting between them. CDR3: CASSPTLVTEAFF. The CDR3 coding sequence is TGTGCCAGCAGTCCCACTCTGGTCACTGAAGCTTTCTTT.

The chain carries TRBV10-3 and TRBJ2-1; TRBD2 is a possible D gene (6 bases). Trimming cost V 8 bases and J 6 bases, with 8 bases left between them. Germline V gene data show CDR1 as ENHRY and CDR2 as SYGVKD. CDR3 size: 11 residues. The CDR3 here is CAIGTFNEQFF. CDR3 DNA sequence: TGTGCCATCGGGACTTTCAATGAGCAGTTCTTC.

There are a few counts of this clone. The chain is built from TRBV30 and TRBJ2-7; tentative D call: TRBD2 (6 bases). The CDR3 contains 16 residues. The V gene's germline CDR1 is GTSNPN and CDR2 SVGIG (reference sequence). V was shortened by 1 base and J by 7 bases, with 23 bases between the two germline ends. CDR3 bases: TGTGCCTGGAGTGACGGAGTTTGGGGGGTCGCGGGTGAGCAGTACTTC. Its translation is CAWSDGVWGVAGEQYF.

This chain joins TRBV15 and TRBJ2-5; 9 nucleotides align to TRBD2. CDR3 length equals 14 residues. Germline assignment: CDR1 LNHNV and CDR2 YYDKDF (reference sequence). Germline trimming cut 9 bases from V and 2 bases from J; bases unmatched to any gene: 7. CDR3 bases: TGTGCCACGGCTCGAGCGGGGGGACAAGAGACCCAGTACTTC. Translating it yields CATARAGGQETQYF.